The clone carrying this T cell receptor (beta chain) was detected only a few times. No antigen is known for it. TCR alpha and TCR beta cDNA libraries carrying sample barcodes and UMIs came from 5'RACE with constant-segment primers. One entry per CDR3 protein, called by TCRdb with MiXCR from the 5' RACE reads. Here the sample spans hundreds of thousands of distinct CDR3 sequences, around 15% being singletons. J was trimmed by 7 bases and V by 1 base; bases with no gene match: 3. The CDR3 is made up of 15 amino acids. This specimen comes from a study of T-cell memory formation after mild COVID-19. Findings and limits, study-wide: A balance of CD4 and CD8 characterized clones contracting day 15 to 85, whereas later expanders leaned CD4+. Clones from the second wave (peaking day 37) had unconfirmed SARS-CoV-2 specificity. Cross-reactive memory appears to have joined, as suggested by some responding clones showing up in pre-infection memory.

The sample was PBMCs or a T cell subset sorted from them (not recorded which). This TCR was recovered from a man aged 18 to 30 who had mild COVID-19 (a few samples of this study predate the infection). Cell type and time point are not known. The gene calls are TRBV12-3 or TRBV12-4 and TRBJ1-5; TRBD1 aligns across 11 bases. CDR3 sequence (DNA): TGTGCCAGCAGTTTAGGGACAGGGGGCGAACAGCCCCAGCATTTT. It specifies CASSLGTGGEQPQHF.